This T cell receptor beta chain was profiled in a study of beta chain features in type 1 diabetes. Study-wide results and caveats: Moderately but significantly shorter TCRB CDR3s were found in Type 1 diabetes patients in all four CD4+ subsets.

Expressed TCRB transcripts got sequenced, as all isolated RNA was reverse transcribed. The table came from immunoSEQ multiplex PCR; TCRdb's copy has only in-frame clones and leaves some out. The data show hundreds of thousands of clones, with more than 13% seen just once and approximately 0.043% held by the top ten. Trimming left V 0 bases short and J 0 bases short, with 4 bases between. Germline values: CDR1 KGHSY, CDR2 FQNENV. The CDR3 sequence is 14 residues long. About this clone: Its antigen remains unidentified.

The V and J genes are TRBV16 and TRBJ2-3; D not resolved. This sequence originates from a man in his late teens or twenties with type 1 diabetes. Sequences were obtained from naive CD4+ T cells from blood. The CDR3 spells CASSQSASTDTQYF. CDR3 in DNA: TGTGCCAGCAGCCAATCGGCTAGCACAGATACGCAGTATTTT.